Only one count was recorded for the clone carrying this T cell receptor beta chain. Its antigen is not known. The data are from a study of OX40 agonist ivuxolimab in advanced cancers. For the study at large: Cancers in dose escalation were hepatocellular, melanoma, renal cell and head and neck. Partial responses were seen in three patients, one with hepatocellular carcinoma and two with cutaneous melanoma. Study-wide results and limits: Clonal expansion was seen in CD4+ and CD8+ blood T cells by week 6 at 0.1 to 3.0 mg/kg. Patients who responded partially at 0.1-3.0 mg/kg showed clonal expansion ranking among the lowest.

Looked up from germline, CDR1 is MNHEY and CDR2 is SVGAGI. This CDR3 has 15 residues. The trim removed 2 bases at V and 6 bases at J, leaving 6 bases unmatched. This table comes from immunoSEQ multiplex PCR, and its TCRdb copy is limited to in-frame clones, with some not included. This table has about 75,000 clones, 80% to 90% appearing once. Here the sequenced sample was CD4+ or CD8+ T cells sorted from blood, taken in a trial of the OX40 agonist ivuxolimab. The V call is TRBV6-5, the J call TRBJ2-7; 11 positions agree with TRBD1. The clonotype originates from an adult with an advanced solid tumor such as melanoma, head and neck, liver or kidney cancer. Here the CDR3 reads CASSYVVGTGGEQYF. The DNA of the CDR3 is TGTGCCAGCAGTTACGTAGTCGGGACAGGGGGCGAGCAGTACTTC.